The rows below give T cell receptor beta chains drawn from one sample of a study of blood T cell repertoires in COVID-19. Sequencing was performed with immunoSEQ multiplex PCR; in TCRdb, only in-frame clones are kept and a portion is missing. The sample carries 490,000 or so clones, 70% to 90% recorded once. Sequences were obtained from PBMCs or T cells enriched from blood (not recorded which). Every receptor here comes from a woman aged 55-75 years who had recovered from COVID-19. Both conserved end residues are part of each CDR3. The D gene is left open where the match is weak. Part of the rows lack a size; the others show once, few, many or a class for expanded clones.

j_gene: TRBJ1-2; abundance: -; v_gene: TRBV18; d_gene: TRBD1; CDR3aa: CASSPLGDREGGYTF; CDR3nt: TGTGCCAGCTCACCACTCGGCGACAGGGAAGGTGGCTACACCTTC
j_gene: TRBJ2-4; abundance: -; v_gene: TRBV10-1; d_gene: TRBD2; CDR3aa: CASSETGGVSGNIQYF; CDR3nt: TGCGCCAGCAGTGAGACCGGGGGGGTATCAGGAAACATTCAGTACTTC
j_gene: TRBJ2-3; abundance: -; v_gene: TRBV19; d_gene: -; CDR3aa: CASSMGGLERTQYF; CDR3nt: TGTGCCAGTAGTATGGGGGGGCTAGAACGGACGCAGTATTTT
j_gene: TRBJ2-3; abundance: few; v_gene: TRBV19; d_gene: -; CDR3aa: CASSITPQTGMTDTQYF; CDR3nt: TGTGCCAGTAGTATTACCCCCCAAACAGGGATGACAGATACGCAGTATTTT
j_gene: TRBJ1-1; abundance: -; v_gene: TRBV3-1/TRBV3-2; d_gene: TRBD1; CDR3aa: CASSRTRLTGQEMNTEAFF; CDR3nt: TGTGCCAGCAGCCGGACCCGCTTAACGGGACAGGAGATGAACACTGAAGCTTTCTTT
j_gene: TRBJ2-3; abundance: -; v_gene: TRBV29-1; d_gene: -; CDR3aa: CSVRRDTIMEDTQYF; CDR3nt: TGCAGCGTCCGCCGGGACACCATAATGGAAGATACGCAGTATTTT
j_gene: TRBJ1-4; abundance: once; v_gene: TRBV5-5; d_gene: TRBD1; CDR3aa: CASSLDSGGPGKLFF; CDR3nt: TGTGCCAGCAGCTTAGACTCAGGGGGCCCTGGAAAACTGTTTTTT
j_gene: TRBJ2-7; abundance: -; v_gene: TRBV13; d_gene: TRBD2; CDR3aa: CASSSGTSGGANEQYF; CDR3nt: TGTGCCAGCAGCTCCGGGACTAGCGGGGGGGCAAACGAGCAGTACTTC
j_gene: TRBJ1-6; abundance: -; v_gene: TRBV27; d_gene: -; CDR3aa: CASSPLGGLSYNSPLHF; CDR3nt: TGTGCCAGCAGTCCCCTGGGCGGGTTATCCTATAATTCACCCCTCCACTTT
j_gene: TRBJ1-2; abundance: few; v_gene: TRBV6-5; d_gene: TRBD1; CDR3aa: CASSQGAPGYTF; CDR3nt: TGTGCCAGCAGCCAGGGGGCTCCTGGCTACACCTTC
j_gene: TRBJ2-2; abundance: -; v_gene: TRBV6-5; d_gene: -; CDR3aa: CASTPGWNTGELFF; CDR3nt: TGTGCCAGCACGCCGGGGTGGAACACCGGGGAGCTGTTTTTT
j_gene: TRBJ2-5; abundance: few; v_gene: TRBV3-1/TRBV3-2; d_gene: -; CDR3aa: CASREARSRAQYF; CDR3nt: TGTGCCAGCAGGGAGGCCCGTAGTAGGGCCCAGTACTTC
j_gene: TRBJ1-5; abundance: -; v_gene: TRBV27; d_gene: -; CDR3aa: CASSFGAPAGQPQHF; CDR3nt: TGTGCCAGCAGTTTTGGAGCCCCAGCTGGTCAGCCCCAGCATTTT
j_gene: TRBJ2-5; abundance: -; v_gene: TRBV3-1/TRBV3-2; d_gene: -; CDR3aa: CASSRRSVGVETQYF; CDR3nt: TGTGCCAGCAGCCGACGGTCGGTAGGGGTAGAGACCCAGTACTTC
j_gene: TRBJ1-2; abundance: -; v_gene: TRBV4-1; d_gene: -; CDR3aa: CASSQEFRLYGYTF; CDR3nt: TGCGCCAGCAGCCAAGAATTCAGGTTATATGGCTACACCTTC
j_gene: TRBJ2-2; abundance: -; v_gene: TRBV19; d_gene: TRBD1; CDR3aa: CASSMYGTGVGGELFF; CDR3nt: TGTGCCAGTAGTATGTACGGGACAGGGGTCGGCGGGGAGCTGTTTTTT
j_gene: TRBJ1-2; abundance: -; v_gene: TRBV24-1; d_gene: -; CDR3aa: CATSDPPRGIHGYTF; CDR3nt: TGTGCCACCAGTGATCCCCCTCGGGGTATACATGGCTACACCTTC
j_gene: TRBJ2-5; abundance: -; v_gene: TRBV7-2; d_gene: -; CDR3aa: CASTTSGLGGETQYF; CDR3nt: TGTGCCAGTACGACCTCGGGACTTGGGGGTGAGACCCAGTACTTC
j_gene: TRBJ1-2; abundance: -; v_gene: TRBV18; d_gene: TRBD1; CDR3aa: CASSTGTGENYGYTF; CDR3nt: TGTGCCAGCTCTACCGGGACAGGGGAGAACTATGGCTACACCTTC
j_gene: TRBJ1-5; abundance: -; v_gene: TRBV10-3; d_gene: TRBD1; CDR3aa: CAISRDRGSQPQHF; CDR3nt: TGTGCCATCAGCCGGGACAGGGGGTCTCAGCCCCAGCATTTT
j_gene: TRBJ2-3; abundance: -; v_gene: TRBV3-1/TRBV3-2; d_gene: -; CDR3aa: CASSQERGIGADTQYF; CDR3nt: TGTGCCAGCAGCCAAGAGCGGGGAATCGGCGCAGATACGCAGTATTTT
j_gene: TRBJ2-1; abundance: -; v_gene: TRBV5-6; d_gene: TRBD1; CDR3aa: CASTLTGALNEQFF; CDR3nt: TGTGCCAGCACCCTGACAGGGGCCCTCAATGAGCAGTTCTTC
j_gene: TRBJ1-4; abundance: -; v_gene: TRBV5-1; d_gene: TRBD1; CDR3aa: CASRFDREGWKLFF; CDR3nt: TGCGCCAGCAGGTTCGACAGGGAAGGTTGGAAACTGTTTTTT
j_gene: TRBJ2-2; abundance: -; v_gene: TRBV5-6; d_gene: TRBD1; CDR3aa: CASSYGTGTGELFF; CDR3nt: TGTGCCAGCAGCTATGGGACAGGCACCGGGGAGCTGTTTTTT
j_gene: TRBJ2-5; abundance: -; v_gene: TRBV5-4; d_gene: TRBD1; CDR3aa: CASSGTGIQETQYF; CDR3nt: TGTGCCAGCAGCGGGACAGGGATCCAAGAGACCCAGTACTTC
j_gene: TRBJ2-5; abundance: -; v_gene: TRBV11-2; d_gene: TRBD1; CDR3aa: CASSPTGEETQYF; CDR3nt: TGTGCCAGCAGCCCTACAGGGGAAGAGACCCAGTACTTC
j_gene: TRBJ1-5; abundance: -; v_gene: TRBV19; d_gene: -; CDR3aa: CASSDRRMQHF; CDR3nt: TGTGCCAGTAGCGATAGGAGGATGCAGCATTTT
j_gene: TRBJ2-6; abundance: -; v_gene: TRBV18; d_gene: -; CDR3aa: CASSPNSGSGANVLTF; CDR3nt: TGTGCCAGCTCACCGAATTCAGGGTCTGGGGCCAACGTCCTGACTTTC
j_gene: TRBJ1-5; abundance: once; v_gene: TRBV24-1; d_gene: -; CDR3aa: CATSDFAGMAQHF; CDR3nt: TGTGCCACCAGTGATTTCGCCGGGATGGCCCAGCATTTT
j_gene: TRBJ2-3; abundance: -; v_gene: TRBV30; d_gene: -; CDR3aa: CACQTSGDGTDTQYF; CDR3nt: TGTGCCTGCCAGACATCGGGGGATGGCACAGATACGCAGTATTTT